What follows are 26 T cell receptor beta chains derived from one specimen sequenced in a study of CD8+ T cells in alopecia areata. Reverse transcription of extracted RNA yielded cDNA, which provided the sequencing template. Libraries were prepared by immunoSEQ multiplex PCR; TCRdb keeps only in-frame clonotypes and omits some of them. The sample is made up of around 100,000 clones, none counted only once. Sequenced sample: lesional skin. The receptors originated from a C3H/HeJ mouse with alopecia areata. MHC haplotype of the strain: H2-k.

This clone showed up just a few times. The gene symbols are mouse symbols. CDR3: CASKPGASAETLYF. Partial CDR3 DNA: TGTGCCAGCAAGCCAGGGGCTAGTGCAGAA. V usage is TRBV19 and J usage is TRBJ2-3; TRBD1 is a possible D gene (6 bases). The read gets to within 4 residues of the CDR3 end, and the germline J gene fills in the rest. CDR1 and CDR2 (germline): FNHDT, SITEND (reference sequence). Trimming removed 6 bases from V and 0 bases from J, with 11 bases in between. This CDR3 has 14 residues.

Points on this clone: Each gene name is a mouse one. Read coverage stops 4 residues before the CDR3 terminus; the germline J gene supplies the remainder. The rearrangement joins TRBV13-3 to TRBJ1-4; D is possibly TRBD1 (6 bases). From germline, CDR1 is NNHDY and CDR2 SYVADS. The ends were cut back, 5 bases at V and 3 bases at J, with 11 bases in the middle. The CDR3 extends over 14 amino acids. The CDR3 reads CASSARGANERLFF. CDR3 bases read: TGTGCCAGCAGCGCCAGGGGTGCCAACGAA.

For this clone: The listed genes are named as in mouse. The read is 4 residues too short to cover the CDR3 end, so that end is filled in from the germline J gene. The chain employs TRBV1 and TRBJ1-4; D is perhaps TRBD1 (6 bases). The V end lost 4 bases, the J end lost 6 bases, and 12 bases lay between the germline ends. CDR1 and CDR2 from the germline V gene are NSQYPW and LRSPGD (reference sequence). The CDR3 contains 14 residues. The sequenced CDR3 bases are TGCACCTGCAGTGAGAGGGCAGGGGACGAA. This encodes CTCSERAGDE. The whole CDR3 reads CTCSERAGDERLFF.

A remark on this clone: The gene symbols are mouse symbols. The CDR3 bases that were read are TGTGCTAGCAGTAGAGAAGGGTATGATGCT. Translated, it gives CASSREGYDA. In full, the CDR3 reads CASSREGYDAEQFF. This chain links TRBV17 with TRBJ2-1; D call uncertain. From the germline J gene comes the end of the CDR3, since the read stops 4 residues before it. The CDR3 has 14 amino acids. CDR1 is MNHDT, CDR2 YYDKIL, per germline. Trimming stripped 0 bases from V and 5 bases from J, with 8 bases between.

This clone was detected only a few times. Gene names follow the mouse nomenclature. The read stops 4 residues short of the end of the CDR3; the missing end is completed from the germline J gene. The J gene is TRBJ2-2, the V gene TRBV1, with TRBD2 identical over 14 bases. The germline V gene encodes CDR1 NSQYPW and CDR2 LRSPGD (reference sequence). This CDR3 has 17 amino acids. The ends lost 5 bases at V and 2 bases at J; junction bases unmatched: 4. The CDR3 DNA, read in part, is TGCACCTGCAGTACCGGGACTGGGGGGGCGAACACCGGG. It is translated as CTCSTGTGGANTG. The whole CDR3 reads CTCSTGTGGANTGQLYF. The full variable domain, rest sourced from reference TRBV1 and TRBJ2-2, is VTLLEQNPRWRLVPRGQAVNLRCILKNSQYPWMSWYQQDLQKQLQWLFTLRSPGDKEVKSLPGADYLATRVTDTELRLQVANMSQGRTLYCTCSTGTGGANTGQLYFGEGSKLTVL.

This clone was seen only a few times. These gene names are mouse names. Read coverage stops 4 residues before the CDR3 terminus; the germline J gene supplies the remainder. V is TRBV13-3 and J is TRBJ2-4, with 8 nucleotides matching TRBD1. CDR1 and CDR2 (germline): NNHDY, SYVADS. This CDR3 has 14 residues. The chain's CDR3 is CASSGGTGENTLYF. The sequenced CDR3 bases are TGTGCCAGCAGTGGTGGGACAGGAGAAAAC.

Worth noting for this clone: The gene symbols are mouse symbols. Coverage ceases 4 residues before the CDR3 finishes, and the germline J gene fills in the end. The chain recombines TRBV17 with TRBJ2-1; D is perhaps TRBD1 (5 bases). Germline CDR1 is MNHDT and CDR2 is YYDKIL. CDR3 length: 13 residues. The CDR3 bases that were read are TGTGCTAGCAGTAGTCAGGAGGGGGCT. It encodes CASSSQEGA. The complete CDR3 protein is CASSSQEGAEQFF.

This clone was observed a handful of times. All gene names here are mouse names. Read sequence stops 4 residues before the CDR3 end, and the germline J gene provides the missing end. The sample contains more than one DNA sequence encoding this CDR3. The chain uses TRBV13-3 and TRBJ2-3; TRBD2 matches at 7 bases. Germline V CDR1 and CDR2: NNHDY, SYVADS. The V segment lost 2 bases and the J segment 0 bases; nucleotides outside the gene matches: 3. There are 15 residues in the CDR3. The DNA read from the CDR3 is TGTGCCAGCAGTGAGGGGGGGGGAAGTGCAGAA. It codes for CASSEGGGSAE. The whole CDR3 is CASSEGGGSAETLYF.

Worth noting for this clone: Genes and germline come from the mouse. The read gets to within 4 residues of the CDR3 end, and the germline J gene fills in the rest. The chain links TRBV13-2 to TRBJ1-1, with 10 bases fitting TRBD1. The V segment lost 1 base and the J segment 3 bases; nucleotides outside the gene matches: 3. Germline lookup yields CDR1 NNHNN and CDR2 SYGAGS (reference sequence). This CDR3 has 15 amino acids. The sequenced CDR3 bases are TGTGCCAGCGGTGATTGGGGGACAGGGGACACA. Translated, it gives CASGDWGTGDT. In full, the CDR3 reads CASGDWGTGDTEVFF.

A word on this clone: These gene names are mouse names. The CDR3 end falls 4 residues outside the read, so it is completed with the germline J gene. The chain is built from TRBV13-3 and TRBJ2-3; D is undetermined. The CDR3 is 12 amino acids. The V and J ends lost 3 bases and 3 bases respectively, with 5 bases between them. Germline lookup yields CDR1 NNHDY and CDR2 SYVADS. The CDR3 loop is CASSAQAETLYF. The sequenced part of the CDR3 DNA is TGTGCCAGCAGTGCCCAGGCAGAA.

In the case of this clone: The listed genes are named as in mouse. The CDR3 end is not reached by the read, which stops 4 residues before it; the germline J gene fills it in. The V call is TRBV1, the J call TRBJ2-1, with 8 bases aligning to TRBD2. The CDR3 runs to 16 residues. The trim removed 1 base at V and 3 bases at J, leaving 5 bases unmatched. Germline values: CDR1 NSQYPW, CDR2 LRSPGD (reference sequence). The CDR3: CTCSAAWGALYAEQFF. The CDR3 bases that were read are TGCACCTGCAGTGCAGCCTGGGGGGCCCTCTATGCT. Complete variable domain (other parts from reference TRBV1 and TRBJ2-1): VTLLEQNPRWRLVPRGQAVNLRCILKNSQYPWMSWYQQDLQKQLQWLFTLRSPGDKEVKSLPGADYLATRVTDTELRLQVANMSQGRTLYCTCSAAWGALYAEQFFGPGTRLTVL.

This clone was found many times. The listed genes are named as in mouse. The CDR3 goes on 4 residues after the read ends, and that part is filled in from the germline J gene. The V call is TRBV13-3, the J call TRBJ2-4, with D perhaps matching TRBD1 (5 bases). Germline values: CDR1 NNHDY, CDR2 SYVADS. The CDR3 totals 14 residues. The CDR3 protein is CASSDFGQKNTLYF. The part of the CDR3 DNA that was read is TGTGCCAGCAGTGATTTTGGACAAAAAAAC.

In this sample, this clone turned up many times. Gene labels here are mouse ones. The CDR3 end is not reached by the read, which stops 4 residues before it; the germline J gene fills it in. V gene TRBV1 combines with J gene TRBJ1-1; 7 bases fit TRBD1. In germline, CDR1 is NSQYPW, CDR2 LRSPGD (reference sequence). V was pared by 0 bases and J by 0 bases, with 4 bases of the junction left unmatched. The length of the CDR3 is 16 residues. Incomplete CDR3 DNA: TGCACCTGCAGTGCAGATCGCGGACAGGCAAACACA. It translates to CTCSADRGQANT. The full CDR3 protein reads CTCSADRGQANTEVFF.

This clone has only a few counts. TCRdb gives a protein that differs at residue 11 from what the DNA encodes, so the protein here is translated from the DNA. Mouse gene names apply. With the read ending 3 residues before the CDR3 end, the germline J gene is used to fill in that end. The rearrangement uses TRBV29 and TRBJ1-6; D may be TRBD1 (6 bases). TRBJ1-6 is placed among ORFs of uncertain function. Per germline, CDR1 MSHET and CDR2 SYDVDS. The germline V and J ends were trimmed by 5 bases and 2 bases, with 7 bases remaining between them. The CDR3 is 14 residues long. CDR3 sequence reads: CASSPGAYNSPLYF. The sequenced part of the CDR3 DNA is TGTGCTAGCAGTCCAGGGGCCTATAATTCGCCC.

This clone has only a few counts. Germline and genes here are mouse. The covered CDR3 bases are TGTGCCAGCAGTTCTGACAGGGGCAACACA. Its protein is CASSSDRGNT. The whole CDR3 protein is CASSSDRGNTEVFF. The gene calls are TRBV13-3 and TRBJ1-1; 8 positions agree with TRBD1. The missing CDR3 end, 4 residues past where the read stops, is filled in from the germline J gene. CDR1 NNHDY and CDR2 SYVADS come from the germline V gene. CDR3 length equals 14 residues. The ends lost 4 bases at V and 2 bases at J; junction bases unmatched: 4.

With regard to this clone: Gene names are mouse gene names. CDR3 amino acids: CASSPTGDEQYF. CDR3 DNA, as far as it was read: TGTGCTAGCAGTCCTACAGGGGAT. This rearrangement joins TRBV17 to TRBJ2-7; 7 bases align to TRBD1. The read finishes 4 residues shy of the CDR3 end, and the germline J gene is used to complete it. The CDR3 consists of 12 residues. The germline gives CDR1 MNHDT, CDR2 YYDKIL.

Of note for this clone: Each gene name is a mouse one. The read halts 4 residues ahead of the CDR3 end, with the missing end drawn from the germline J gene. This chain uses TRBV13-3 with TRBJ2-2; TRBD1 might be the D (6 bases). The CDR3 runs 15 residues. Germline V gene lookup returns CDR1 NNHDY and CDR2 SYVADS. V was trimmed by 2 bases and J by 3 bases, leaving 11 bases between them. Partial CDR3 DNA: TGTGCCAGCAGTGACCGGGACAAATACACCGGG. It specifies CASSDRDKYTG. The full CDR3 is CASSDRDKYTGQLYF. The whole variable domain, filled in from reference TRBV13-3 and TRBJ2-2, reads EAAVTQSPRSKVAVTGGKVTLSCHQTNNHDYMYWYRQDTGHGLRLIHYSYVADSTEKGDIPDGYKASRPSQENFSLILELASLSQTAVYFCASSDRDKYTGQLYFGEGSKLTVL.

This clone has more than one count but fewer than ten. Gene names are mouse gene names. The observed sequence ends 4 residues before the CDR3 terminus, with the missing tail filled in from the germline J gene. The J gene is TRBJ2-3, the V gene TRBV13-3, with D perhaps matching TRBD2 (5 bases). This CDR3 spans 14 amino acids. Trimming took off 3 bases at V and 1 base at J, with 9 bases between the two ends. Germline assignment: CDR1 NNHDY and CDR2 SYVADS. CDR3 bases read: TGTGCCAGCAGTGTGGGGTTGGGTGCAGAA. This encodes CASSVGLGAE. The whole CDR3 sequence reads CASSVGLGAETLYF.

In this sample, this clone turned up a few times. The genes are named according to mouse. The read finishes 4 residues shy of the CDR3 end, and the germline J gene is used to complete it. The rearrangement joins TRBV13-1 to TRBJ2-7, with D unresolved. The V and J ends lost 3 bases and 1 base respectively, with 11 bases between them. Per the germline V gene, CDR1 is NSHNY and CDR2 is SYGAGN. This CDR3 is built from 14 residues. CDR3 residues: CASSGRLLSYEQYF. Incomplete CDR3 DNA: TGTGCCAGCAGTGGCAGACTCCTATCCTAT.

There are a few counts of this clone. Gene names refer to mouse genes. Sequencing ends 4 residues short of the CDR3 end; the germline J gene provides the rest. The chain has TRBV1 and TRBJ1-2; D is undetermined. The CDR3 is 15 residues long. Trimming took off 1 base at V and 0 bases at J, with 9 bases between the two ends. The germline V gene encodes CDR1 NSQYPW and CDR2 LRSPGD (reference sequence). CDR3 DNA, as far as it was read: TGCACCTGCAGTGCAGGCGACAAGCCAAACTCC. Translation gives CTCSAGDKPNS. The entire CDR3 is CTCSAGDKPNSDYTF.

Turning to this clone: Gene and germline names: mouse. From the germline J gene comes the end of the CDR3, since the read stops 4 residues before it. V usage is TRBV1 and J usage is TRBJ2-4, with a weak D call TRBD1 (6 bases). The length of the CDR3 is 17 residues. The ends were cut back, 4 bases at V and 0 bases at J, with 17 bases in the middle. Per germline, CDR1 NSQYPW and CDR2 LRSPGD (reference sequence). CDR3 DNA, as far as it was read: TGCACCTGCAGTGGCCTTCGGGACAAATATAGTCAAAAC. Residues: CTCSGLRDKYSQN. In full, the CDR3 reads CTCSGLRDKYSQNTLYF. The full variable domain, in which reference TRBV1 and TRBJ2-4 provide the parts outside the CDR3, is VTLLEQNPRWRLVPRGQAVNLRCILKNSQYPWMSWYQQDLQKQLQWLFTLRSPGDKEVKSLPGADYLATRVTDTELRLQVANMSQGRTLYCTCSGLRDKYSQNTLYFGAGTRLSVL.

This clone was recorded at least ten times. Gene names refer to mouse genes. Read sequence stops 4 residues before the CDR3 end, and the germline J gene provides the missing end. V gene TRBV13-3 combines with J gene TRBJ2-7; D call uncertain. The V gene's germline CDR1 is NNHDY and CDR2 SYVADS. The CDR3 totals 13 residues. The chain's CDR3 is CASSDAPRYEQYF. The CDR3 DNA, read in part, is TGTGCCAGCAGTGATGCACCCAGATAT.

This clone came up many times. Mouse names are used for the genes. The read comes to an end 4 residues before the CDR3 does, leaving the germline J gene to fill in the end. This sample includes further DNA sequences coding for the same CDR3. The chain carries TRBV13-3 and TRBJ2-1, with TRBD2 as a possible D gene (6 bases). Germline V lookup: CDR1 NNHDY, CDR2 SYVADS. This CDR3 spans 14 amino acids. Trimming removed 5 bases at V and 1 base at J, with 10 bases between. The sequenced CDR3 bases are TGTGCCAGCAGCTCTGGGGCCAACTATGCT. Protein sequence: CASSSGANYA. The whole CDR3 reads CASSSGANYAEQFF.

A word on this clone: Translating the DNA gives a protein that differs from the TCRdb entry at residue 9; the protein shown here is that DNA translation. The genes are named according to mouse. The read stops 3 residues short of the end of the CDR3; the missing end is completed from the germline J gene. J is TRBJ1-6 and V is TRBV1; D is unresolved. TRBJ1-6 is an ORF, and what it does is uncertain. With 6 bases removed from V and 7 bases from J, the gap between germline ends came to 7 bases. The CDR3 runs 12 residues. Germline V gives CDR1 NSQYPW, CDR2 LRSPGD (reference sequence). CDR3 DNA, as far as it was read: TGCACCTGCAGGAACAAAAATTCGCCC. This encodes CTCRNKNSP. The whole CDR3 protein reads CTCRNKNSPLYF.

Comments on this clone: The gene names given are mouse names. Read coverage stops 4 residues before the CDR3 terminus; the germline J gene supplies the remainder. The chain links TRBV19 to TRBJ2-7; 8 bases match TRBD1. The CDR3 contains 13 residues. The germline V gene has CDR1 FNHDT and CDR2 SITEND (reference sequence). CDR3 region: CASSGRGQNEQYF. CDR3 DNA, as far as it was read: TGTGCCAGCTCCGGCAGGGGGCAGAAT.

Note on this clone: These gene names are mouse names. The DNA ends 4 residues before the CDR3 does, and the rest of the CDR3 is filled in from the germline J gene. This sequence joins TRBV1 and TRBJ2-7, with 7 bases identical to TRBD1. CDR1 is NSQYPW, CDR2 LRSPGD, per germline (reference sequence). The CDR3 extends over 14 amino acids. CDR3 DNA (partial): TGCACCTGCAGTGCAGGAGGGGACAGATAT. This translates into CTCSAGGDRY. The full-length CDR3 reads as CTCSAGGDRYEQYF.